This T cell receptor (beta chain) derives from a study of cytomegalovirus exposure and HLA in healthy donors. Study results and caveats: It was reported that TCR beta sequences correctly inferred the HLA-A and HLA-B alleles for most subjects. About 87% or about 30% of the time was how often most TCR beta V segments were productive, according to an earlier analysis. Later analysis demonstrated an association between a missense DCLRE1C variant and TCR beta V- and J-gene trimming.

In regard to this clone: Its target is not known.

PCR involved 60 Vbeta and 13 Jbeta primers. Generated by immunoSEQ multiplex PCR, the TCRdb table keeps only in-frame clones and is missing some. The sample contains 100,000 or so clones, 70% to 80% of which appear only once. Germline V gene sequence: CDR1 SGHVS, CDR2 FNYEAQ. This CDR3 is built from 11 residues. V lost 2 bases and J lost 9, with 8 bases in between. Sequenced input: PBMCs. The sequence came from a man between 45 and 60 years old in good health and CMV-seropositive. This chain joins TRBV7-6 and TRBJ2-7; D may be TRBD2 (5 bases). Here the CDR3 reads CASSLLRGQYF. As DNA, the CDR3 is TGTGCCAGCAGCTTACTCCGGGGGCAGTACTTC.